The sequence of this T cell receptor beta chain was determined in a study of CD4 T cells in relation to SARS-CoV-2 and coronaviruses. Study-wide points: Monoreactive clones expanded significantly more to SARS-CoV-2 than crossreactive clones did. The cross-reactivity analysis covered only spike protein, not other viral proteins.

Uncultured naive and memory CD4+ T cells supplied DNA for deep TCR-beta sequencing. Sequencing was performed with immunoSEQ multiplex PCR; in TCRdb, only in-frame clones are kept and a portion is missing. Among some 64,000 clones, over 90% were seen once, and the ten largest hold approximately 0.15%. In the case of this clone: Its antigen is undetermined.

CD4+ T cells from unexposed donors were obtained before the COVID-19 pandemic (2011-2018). The trim removed 0 bases at V and 0 bases at J, leaving 4 bases unmatched. This CDR3 is 16 amino acids long. The germline V gene has CDR1 SGHKS and CDR2 YYEKEE (reference sequence). The source is a human donor in good health. The chain is built from TRBV5-5 and TRBJ1-1, with TRBD1 matching 8 bases. The specimen sequenced was naive CD4+ T cells from PBMCs. The subset is: naive CD4+ T cells isolated by negative enrichment. The CDR3 region is CASSLVGQVLNTEAFF. The CDR3 DNA reads as TGTGCCAGCAGCTTGGTGGGACAGGTGTTGAACACTGAAGCTTTCTTT. Together with reference TRBV5-5 and TRBJ1-1, the CDR3 gives the full variable domain: DAGVTQSPTHLIKTRGQQVTLRCSPISGHKSVSWYQQVLGQGPQFIFQYYEKEERGRGNFPDRFSARQFPNYSSELNVNALLLGDSALYLCASSLVGQVLNTEAFFGQGTRLTVV.